The 7 T cell receptor beta chains given below trace back to one sample, sequenced in a study of T-cell memory formation after mild COVID-19. From the 5' RACE reads, TCRdb called clonotypes with MiXCR, one entry per CDR3 protein. The data contain roughly 250,000 distinct CDR3 sequences, around 15% of them singletons. Sequencing was performed on PBMCs or a T cell subset sorted from them (not recorded which). These TCRs come from a man younger than 35 who had mild COVID-19 (a few samples of this study predate the infection). Cell type and time point are not known.

This clonotype was seen at least ten times. V and J are TRBV18 and TRBJ1-1; D gene uncertain. Germline V gene data show CDR1 as KGHSH and CDR2 as LQKENI. This CDR3 has 15 residues. The germline V and J ends were trimmed by 4 bases and 1 base, with 13 bases remaining between them. Here the CDR3 DNA reads TGTGCCAGCTCACAAACCGTGGCAGCGAACACTGAAGCTTTCTTT. Protein sequence: CASSQTVAANTEAFF.

This clonotype turned up a few times. V and J are TRBV7-2 and TRBJ2-5; D gene unclear. The V gene lost 3 bases and the J gene lost 5 bases, with 7 bases spanning the gap. This CDR3 spans 12 amino acids. Germline assignment: CDR1 SGHTA and CDR2 FQGNSA. CDR3 nucleotides: TGTGCCAGCAGCTTCCGAGCGGAGACCCAGTACTTC. As protein: CASSFRAETQYF.

This clonotype was seen a few times. The chain is built from TRBV6-1 and TRBJ2-3, with D maybe TRBD2 (5 bases). Germline lookup yields CDR1 MNHNS and CDR2 SASEGT. V gave up 8 bases and J gave up 0 bases, with 12 bases separating them. The CDR3 spans 14 residues. The DNA of the CDR3 is TGTGCCAGCTCCGTCGCGGGTAGCACAGATACGCAGTATTTT. Translated, it gives CASSVAGSTDTQYF.

This clonotype was counted between two and nine times. The V and J genes are TRBV28 and TRBJ2-1; 12 bases are a match to TRBD2. The CDR3 has 13 residues. V lost 7 bases and J lost 6; bases outside the gene matches: 1. Germline V gene lookup returns CDR1 MDHEN and CDR2 SYDVKM. In DNA form, the CDR3 reads TGTGCCAGCAAGGGACTAGCGGGCAATGAGCAGTTCTTC. It codes for CASKGLAGNEQFF.

This clonotype has more than one count but fewer than ten. The rearrangement uses TRBV6-1 and TRBJ1-1; D might be TRBD1 (5 bases). The CDR3 has 16 amino acids. Germline V gives CDR1 MNHNS, CDR2 SASEGT. V was clipped by 4 bases and J by 10 bases, with 25 bases between them. In nucleotides, the CDR3 is TGTGCCAGCAGTGGAAGCCCAGCCATGGGCATTAGGGGAGCTTTCTTT. The encoded protein is CASSGSPAMGIRGAFF.

This clonotype was picked up a small number of times. V usage is TRBV12-3 or TRBV12-4 and J usage is TRBJ2-5; D gene uncertain. The CDR3 contains 16 residues. V was clipped by 1 base and J by 4 bases, with 16 bases between them. Here the CDR3 DNA reads TGTGCCAGCAGTTTAGGGGCAGCCCCCGGTTCAGAGACCCAGTACTTC. Amino acids: CASSLGAAPGSETQYF.

This clonotype was detected only a few times. The V and J genes are TRBV4-2 and TRBJ1-2; 7 bases are shared with TRBD1. CDR3 size: 15 residues. V lost 0 bases and J lost 5; bases outside the gene matches: 6. CDR1 is LGHNA, CDR2 YNFKEQ, per germline. Here the CDR3 reads CASSQDTGEKYGYTF. CDR3 nucleotides: TGTGCCAGCAGCCAAGATACAGGGGAGAAGTATGGCTACACCTTC.